The 13 T cell receptor beta chains below come from one sample, sequenced in a study of T-cell reconstitution after alpha-beta-depleted transplantation in children. Unique molecular identifiers tagged the TCRbeta library. TCRdb independently ran MiXCR on the PCR reads; one entry per CDR3 protein. Among roughly 200,000 distinct CDR3 sequences listed, approximately 7% were seen once. The material sequenced was PBMCs, taken before TCRalphabeta/CD19-depleted stem cell transplant. The receptors come from a boy aged 2 to 10 with acute lymphoblastic leukemia, due to receive a stem cell transplant.

Many counts were recorded for this clonotype. The CDR3 DNA is TGCGCCAGCAGCTTTCCCGGCAGCGATACGCAGTATTTT. Its protein is CASSFPGSDTQYF. V is TRBV5-1 and J is TRBJ2-3; D is undetermined. Trimming shortened V by 2 bases and J by 6 bases, and 10 bases separated the two germline ends. In germline, CDR1 is SGHRS, CDR2 YFSETQ. CDR3 size: 13 residues.

This clonotype was counted ten times or more. This rearrangement joins TRBV29-1 to TRBJ1-1; D ambiguous. Germline V gene data show CDR1 as SQVTM and CDR2 as ANQGSEA. Trimming took off 7 bases at V and 0 bases at J, with 9 bases between the two ends. The CDR3 contains 12 residues. CDR3 coding DNA: TGCAGCGCCCGGGCCTTGAACACTGAAGCTTTCTTT. Translation gives CSARALNTEAFF.

This clonotype was picked up a small number of times. This chain connects TRBV5-1 to TRBJ1-6; TRBD1 is a possible D gene (5 bases). Per the germline V gene, CDR1 is SGHRS and CDR2 is YFSETQ. This CDR3 is built from 15 residues. V was pared by 2 bases and J by 10 bases, with 16 bases between. CDR3 sequence: CASSFTQGVESPLHF. The CDR3 DNA follows: TGCGCCAGCAGCTTTACTCAGGGTGTCGAGTCACCCCTCCACTTT.

This sequence joins TRBV4-3 and TRBJ1-4, with a possible D match to TRBD1 (6 bases). V was pared by 0 bases and J by 4 bases, with 12 bases between. The germline V gene has CDR1 LGHNA and CDR2 YSLEER. There are 16 residues in the CDR3. Here the CDR3 reads CASSQDRGEVNEKLFF. CDR3 DNA sequence: TGCGCCAGCAGCCAAGATAGGGGGGAGGTTAATGAAAAACTGTTTTTT.

This clonotype came up many times. At one end the junction does not follow the germline gene, possibly because of a read error. This chain uses TRBV20-1 with TRBJ1-1; 8 bases fit TRBD1. Germline V gene lookup returns CDR1 DFQATT and CDR2 SNEGSKA (reference sequence). CDR3 size: 13 residues. CDR3 coding DNA: TGCAGTGCAAGAGCTACAGGGGGGGATGAAGCTTTCTTT. Amino acid sequence: CSARATGGDEAFF.

At least ten counts were recorded for this clonotype. V gene TRBV29-1 combines with J gene TRBJ2-7; 7 bases line up with TRBD1. V lost 2 bases and J lost 7; bases outside the gene matches: 2. This CDR3 is built from 11 residues. Germline assignment: CDR1 SQVTM and CDR2 ANQGSEA. CDR3 in amino acids: CSVEQGEEQYF. DNA of the CDR3: TGCAGCGTTGAACAGGGGGAAGAGCAGTACTTC.

This clonotype was found many times. The chain is built from TRBV11-1 and TRBJ2-7; D is uncertain. From germline, CDR1 is SGHAT and CDR2 FQDESV (reference sequence). The CDR3 sequence is 15 residues long. V lost 1 base, J lost 5 bases, and 15 bases lay in between. The CDR3 coding sequence is TGTGCCAGCAGCTTAGAACGGACCTCCTTCCACGAGCAGTACTTC. It is translated as CASSLERTSFHEQYF.

This clonotype was found a few times. The chain carries TRBV5-1 and TRBJ2-2; 8 bases fit TRBD2. The CDR3 runs 15 residues. Germline-derived CDR1 and CDR2 are SGHRS and YFSETQ. V dropped 4 bases and J dropped 1; count of bases not matched to a gene: 3. This CDR3 is CASSRTSLNTGELFF. CDR3 DNA sequence: TGCGCCAGCAGCCGGACTAGCCTGAACACCGGGGAGCTGTTTTTT.

This clonotype was seen repeatedly, ten times or more. V is TRBV7-2 and J is TRBJ1-1, with a weak D call TRBD1 (6 bases). The CDR3 spans 14 residues. CDR1 and CDR2 from the germline V gene are SGHTA and FQGNSA. V lost 3 bases, J lost 0 bases, and 8 bases lay in between. The CDR3 coding sequence is TGTGCCAGCAGCTTGACAGGCATGAACACTGAAGCTTTCTTT. Its protein is CASSLTGMNTEAFF.

This clonotype was seen at least ten times. This rearrangement joins TRBV7-3 to TRBJ2-5; TRBD2 might be the D (6 bases). Germline values: CDR1 SGHTA, CDR2 FQGTGA. Trimming pared 5 bases from V and 4 bases from J, leaving 14 bases between. The CDR3 extends over 14 amino acids. The CDR3 protein is CASSPTVGGETQYF. CDR3 sequence (DNA): TGTGCCAGCAGCCCCACGGTGGGGGGAGAGACCCAGTACTTC.

The chain joins TRBV7-3 to TRBJ1-1, with D possibly being TRBD1 (6 bases). The CDR3 extends over 17 amino acids. Germline CDR1 and CDR2: SGHTA and FQGTGA. V shed 4 bases and J shed 3 bases, with 21 bases lying between them. CDR3 coding DNA: TGTGCCAGCAGCTCGCTCGGTGTCAGGGGCGCTTACACTGAAGCTTTCTTT. This gives the protein CASSSLGVRGAYTEAFF.

This clonotype was seen repeatedly, ten times or more. The chain has TRBV12-3 or TRBV12-4 and TRBJ2-1; 11 bases are shared with TRBD2. The CDR3 covers 18 residues. V lost 10 bases to trimming and J lost 3 bases; unmatched junction nucleotides: 17. The CDR3 region has the DNA TGTGCCACCACGAGACCTCTAGCGGGGGGCGACGGCTACAATGAGCAGTTCTTC. This sequence encodes CATTRPLAGGDGYNEQFF.

This clonotype occurred a few times. V usage is TRBV27 and J usage is TRBJ2-2; D is unresolved. V lost 3 bases, J lost 6 bases, and 11 bases lay in between. The CDR3 runs 14 residues. Per germline, CDR1 MNHEY and CDR2 SMNVEV (reference sequence). DNA of the CDR3: TGTGCCAGCAGTTTCATTCGTATCCCCGGGGAGCTGTTTTTT. This codes for CASSFIRIPGELFF.